The T cell receptor beta chain under discussion was sequenced for a study of ipilimumab plus nivolumab after autologous stem cell transplantation. Across the whole study: Patients received a median of roughly five ipilimumab and roughly eight nivolumab doses.

This CDR3 is 14 amino acids long. J lost 4 bases, V lost 5 bases, and 5 bases had no gene match. The V gene's germline CDR1 is SGHTA and CDR2 FQGNSA. Patients got ipilimumab 1 mg/kg beginning 14 to 28 days post-transplant. Some clones are missing from TCRdb's copy, which holds only in-frame ones; the method was immunoSEQ multiplex PCR. The data hold tens of thousands of clones, with approximately 83% observed a single time. V usage is TRBV7-2 and J usage is TRBJ2-5, with 9 bases aligning to TRBD1. Sequenced here: PBMCs, sampled in a trial of ipilimumab plus nivolumab as post-transplant consolidation. This TCR derives from a male donor with diffuse large B-cell lymphoma. CDR3 amino acids: CASSKQGALETQYF. The CDR3 nucleotides are TGTGCCAGCAGCAAACAGGGGGCGTTAGAGACCCAGTACTTC.